These T cell receptor beta chains were read from a single sample in a study of blood T cell repertoires in COVID-19. Produced via immunoSEQ multiplex PCR; TCRdb's table is partial and in-frame only. The sample shows 130,000 or so clones, roughly four fifths of them seen only once. The sequenced sample was PBMCs or T cells enriched from blood (not recorded which). The receptors here all came from a young man who had recovered from COVID-19. Both conserved end residues are part of each CDR3. The order of the fields is V gene, J gene, clone size, D gene, CDR3 protein, CDR3 DNA. D genes are given only for firm matches. Rows may omit the clone size; those that give it use once, few, many or a size class.

TRBV19,TRBJ1-5,few,NA,CASSPGPRWPQHF,TGTGCCAGTAGTCCAGGCCCCCGGTGGCCCCAGCATTTT
TRBV9,TRBJ2-2,NA,TRBD2,CASSVSSGRATGELFF,TGTGCCAGCAGCGTCTCTAGCGGGAGGGCAACCGGGGAGCTGTTTTTT
TRBV3-1/TRBV3-2,TRBJ1-4,NA,TRBD1,CASSQDLLTGREKLFF,TGTGCCAGCAGCCAAGATCTCTTGACAGGGAGAGAAAAACTGTTTTTT
TRBV30,TRBJ1-1,NA,TRBD1,CAFNGWTGALNTEAFF,TGTGCCTTCAACGGGTGGACAGGGGCCTTGAACACTGAAGCTTTCTTT
TRBV6-5,TRBJ1-5,NA,NA,CASSYGDNPNQPQHF,TGTGCCAGCAGTTATGGGGACAACCCAAATCAGCCCCAGCATTTT
TRBV5-4,TRBJ1-4,NA,NA,CASSIRENEKLFF,TGTGCCAGCAGCATCCGGGAGAATGAAAAACTGTTTTTT
TRBV5-4,TRBJ2-1,many,NA,CASTVMGAGNEQFF,TGTGCCAGCACCGTAATGGGGGCGGGCAATGAGCAGTTCTTC
TRBV2,TRBJ2-1,NA,NA,CASSEALGRTPTQGQFF,TGTGCCAGCAGTGAAGCGCTTGGGAGGACGCCGACTCAGGGGCAGTTCTTC
TRBV5-1,TRBJ1-1,NA,TRBD1,CASSLRTGDWNTEAFF,TGCGCCAGCAGCTTGCGGACAGGAGACTGGAACACTGAAGCTTTCTTT
TRBV29-1,TRBJ2-7,NA,TRBD1,CSVNTGTGLYEQYF,TGCAGCGTCAATACCGGGACAGGGCTTTACGAGCAGTACTTC